This paragraph covers one TCR beta chain sequence. The antigen is undetermined. The data were taken from a study of vaccination and CD4 T cells after COVID-19. Cultured CD4+ T-cell DNA underwent Oncomine TCR Beta short-read sequencing. TCRdb reanalysed the PCR reads using MiXCR and keeps one entry per CDR3 protein. The sample holds 8,500 to 10,000 distinct CDR3 sequences; 35% to 40% are singletons and the top ten take more than 15%. This CDR3 contains 14 residues. With 6 bases clipped from V and 6 bases from J, the junction kept 10 bases outside the gene matches. As to treatment: approximately nine-day PBMC culture with coronavirus spike peptide pools or control peptides (ViraFEST assay).

The sequence came from a human donor who had recovered from COVID-19. The chain recombines TRBV12-3 or TRBV12-4 with TRBJ1-2, with 7 bases fitting TRBD1. What was sequenced was CD4+ T cells from blood, cultured in vitro. CDR3 coding DNA: TGTGCCAGCAGCCCCCTTATAGGGGGCAATGGCTACACCTTC. Encoded protein: CASSPLIGGNGYTF.